The 7 T cell receptor beta chains below were found in one sample sequenced in a study of T cell repertoires in ileal Crohn's disease. Assay: immunoSEQ multiplex PCR; the TCRdb copy retains only in-frame clones and omits some. This table holds about 15,000 clones, around 66% found once. Material for sequencing was ileal tissue. These receptors were collected from an adult with Crohn's disease.

The chain recombines TRBV27 with TRBJ1-2; D gene ambiguous. Between the trimmed V and J ends, which lost 0 bases and 4 bases, there was a span of 18 bases. The CDR3 extends over 17 amino acids. Germline V gene data show CDR1 as MNHEY and CDR2 as SMNVEV (reference sequence). This CDR3 is CASSLSPTESSIYGYTF. The CDR3 DNA sequence: TGTGCCAGCAGTTTATCCCCGACGGAATCTAGTATCTATGGCTACACCTTC.

V is TRBV2 and J is TRBJ2-3; D is undetermined. The CDR3 covers 13 residues. Germline CDR1 SNHLY, CDR2 FYNNEI. Trimming left V 2 bases short and J 3 bases short, with 6 bases between. In DNA, the CDR3 is TGTGCCAGCAGTGAAATGTCAACAGATACGCAGTATTTT. Protein product: CASSEMSTDTQYF.

The chain employs TRBV2 and TRBJ2-1; 7 nucleotides match TRBD2. CDR1 SNHLY and CDR2 FYNNEI come from the germline V gene. This CDR3 contains 15 residues. The ends lost 7 bases at V and 4 bases at J; junction bases unmatched: 10. The CDR3 spells CASKTWEGVYNEQFF. The CDR3 bases are TGTGCCAGCAAGACCTGGGAGGGAGTTTACAATGAGCAGTTCTTC. Full variable domain (missing parts from reference TRBV2 and TRBJ2-1): EPEVTQTPSHQVTQMGQEVILRCVPISNHLYFYWYRQILGQKVEFLVSFYNNEISEKSEIFDDQFSVERPDGSNFTLKIRSTKLEDSAMYFCASKTWEGVYNEQFFGPGTRLTVL.

The chain recombines TRBV25-1 with TRBJ2-7, with a tentative D call TRBD2 (6 bases). Germline-derived CDR1 and CDR2 are MGHDK and SYGVNS. Trimming pared 7 bases from V and 3 bases from J, leaving 10 bases between. CDR3 length: 12 amino acids. As DNA, the CDR3 is TGTGCCAGCACATGGGGGGACTACGAGCAGTACTTC. It codes for CASTWGDYEQYF.

The CDR3 sequence: CASSSTSGRRYEQYF. In DNA, the CDR3 is TGTGCCAGCAGTTCCACTAGCGGGAGACGCTACGAGCAGTACTTC. This chain connects TRBV14 to TRBJ2-7; 11 bases match TRBD2. Germline loops: CDR1 SGHDN, CDR2 FVKESK. J lost 3 bases, V lost 6 bases, and 7 bases had no gene match. This CDR3 is built from 15 residues.

The chain uses TRBV4-2 and TRBJ2-7; TRBD2 agrees at 8 bases. Germline V gives CDR1 LGHNA, CDR2 YNFKEQ. This CDR3 spans 16 amino acids. J lost 0 bases, V lost 0 bases, and 4 bases had no gene match. DNA of the CDR3: TGTGCCAGCAGCCAAGAGCCAGCGGGGGCCTCCTACGAGCAGTACTTC. Its translation is CASSQEPAGASYEQYF.

V and J are TRBV7-8 and TRBJ1-1, with 7 bases lining up with TRBD1. The junction had 10 bases not matched to a gene; V was cut back by 5 bases and J by 7 bases. The CDR3 has 14 amino acids. Germline loops: CDR1 SGHVS, CDR2 FQNEAQ. The CDR3: CASSRGQVDFEAFF. DNA for the CDR3: TGTGCCAGCAGCAGAGGACAGGTCGACTTTGAAGCTTTCTTT.